Below are 2 T cell receptor beta chains sequenced from a single sample in a study of human T cells and chemical hapten exposure. Total RNA was isolated from whole blood that had not been fractionated. One entry per CDR3 protein results from TCRdb running MiXCR on the 5' RACE reads. This table has around 100,000 distinct CDR3 sequences, around 20% appearing once. Receptor source: a human donor in good health.

This clonotype was recorded a few times. The chain combines TRBV11-2 with TRBJ2-7, with D perhaps TRBD2 (6 bases). Germline CDR1 SGHAT, CDR2 FQNNGV. The CDR3 contains 11 residues. The germline V and J ends were trimmed by 2 bases and 12 bases, with 11 bases remaining between them. CDR3 protein: CASSLTGTPYF. The CDR3 nucleotides are TGTGCCAGCAGCTTAACCGGGACTCCGTACTTC. Using reference TRBV11-2 and TRBJ2-7 for the parts outside the CDR3, the full variable domain is EAGVAQSPRYKIIEKRQSVAFWCNPISGHATLYWYQQILGQGPKLLIQFQNNGVVDDSQLPKDRFSAERLKGVDSTLKIQPAKLEDSAVYLCASSLTGTPYFGPGTRLTVT.

The chain recombines TRBV23-1 with TRBJ2-3; a possible D gene is TRBD1 (5 bases). TRBV23-1 is marked as an open reading frame, function uncertain. The CDR3 consists of 16 residues. Trimming left V 3 bases short and J 0 bases short, with 13 bases between. CDR3 coding DNA: TGCGCCAGCAGTCAGTGGTGGGCAGGGAGCACAGATACGCAGTATTTT. The encoded protein is CASSQWWAGSTDTQYF.